This T cell receptor (beta chain) was documented in a study of neoadjuvant anti-PD-1 for oral cavity cancer. Study-level background: Most patients had three to four biweekly doses of 3 mg/kg nivolumab before resection. Patients without progression got a fourth dose around day 43.

This clone was counted once. The protocol was immunoSEQ multiplex PCR, while the TCRdb copy is restricted to in-frame clones and leaves out a portion. The table includes about 61,000 clones, approximately 80% detected once. This CDR3 is 16 amino acids long. Per the germline V gene, CDR1 is SGHVS and CDR2 is FQNEAQ. Germline trimming cut 5 bases from V and 0 bases from J; bases unmatched to any gene: 9. V gene TRBV7-8 combines with J gene TRBJ2-7, with 8 nucleotides matching TRBD2. The clonotype originates from a person between 35 and 79 years old with oral cavity squamous cell carcinoma. This specimen was PBMCs, taken before nivolumab (anti-PD-1) treatment. The CDR3 coding sequence is TGTGCCAGCAGCGGGACGGGGCGGGGGGACTCCTACGAGCAGTACTTC. Amino acid sequence: CASSGTGRGDSYEQYF.